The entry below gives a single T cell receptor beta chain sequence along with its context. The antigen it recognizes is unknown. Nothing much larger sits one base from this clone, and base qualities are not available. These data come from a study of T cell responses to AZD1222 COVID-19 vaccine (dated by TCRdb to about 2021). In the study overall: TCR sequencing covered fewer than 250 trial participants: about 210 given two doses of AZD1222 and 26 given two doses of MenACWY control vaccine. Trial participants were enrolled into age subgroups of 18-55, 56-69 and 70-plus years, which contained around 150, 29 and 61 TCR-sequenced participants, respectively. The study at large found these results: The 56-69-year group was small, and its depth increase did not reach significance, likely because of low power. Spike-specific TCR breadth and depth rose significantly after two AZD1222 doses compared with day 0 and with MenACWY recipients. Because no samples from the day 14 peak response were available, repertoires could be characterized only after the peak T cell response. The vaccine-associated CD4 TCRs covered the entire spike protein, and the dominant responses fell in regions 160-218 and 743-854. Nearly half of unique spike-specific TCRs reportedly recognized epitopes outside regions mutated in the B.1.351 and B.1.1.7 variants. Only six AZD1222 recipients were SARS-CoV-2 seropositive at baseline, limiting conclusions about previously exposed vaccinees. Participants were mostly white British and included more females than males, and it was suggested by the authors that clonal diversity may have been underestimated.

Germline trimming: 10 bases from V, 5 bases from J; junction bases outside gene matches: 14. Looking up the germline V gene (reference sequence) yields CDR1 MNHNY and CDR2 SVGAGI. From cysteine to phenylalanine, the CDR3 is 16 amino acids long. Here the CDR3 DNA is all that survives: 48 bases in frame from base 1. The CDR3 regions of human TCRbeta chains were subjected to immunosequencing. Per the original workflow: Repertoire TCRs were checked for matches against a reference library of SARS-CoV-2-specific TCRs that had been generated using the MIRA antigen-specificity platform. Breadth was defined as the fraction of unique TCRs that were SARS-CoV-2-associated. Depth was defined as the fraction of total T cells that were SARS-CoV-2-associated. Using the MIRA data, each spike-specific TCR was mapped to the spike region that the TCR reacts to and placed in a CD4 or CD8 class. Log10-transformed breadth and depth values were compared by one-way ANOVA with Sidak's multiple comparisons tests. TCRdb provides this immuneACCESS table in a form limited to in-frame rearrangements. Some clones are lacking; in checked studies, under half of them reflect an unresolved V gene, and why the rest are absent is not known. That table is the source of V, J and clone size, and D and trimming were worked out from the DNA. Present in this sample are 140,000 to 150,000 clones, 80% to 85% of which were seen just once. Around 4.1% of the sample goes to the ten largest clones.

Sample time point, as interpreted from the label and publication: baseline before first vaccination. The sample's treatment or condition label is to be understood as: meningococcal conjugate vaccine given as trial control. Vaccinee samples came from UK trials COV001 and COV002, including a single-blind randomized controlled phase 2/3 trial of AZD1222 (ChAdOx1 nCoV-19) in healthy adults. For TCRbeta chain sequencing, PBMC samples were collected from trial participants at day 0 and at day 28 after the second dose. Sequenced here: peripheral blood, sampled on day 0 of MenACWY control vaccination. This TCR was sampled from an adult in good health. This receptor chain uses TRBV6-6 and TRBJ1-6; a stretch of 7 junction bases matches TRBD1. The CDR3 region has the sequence CATLGGGQTDNSPLHF. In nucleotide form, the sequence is TGTGCCACCCTAGGAGGGGGCCAAACCGATAATTCACCCCTCCACTTT.